This T cell receptor (beta chain) was identified in a study of immune evolution from preneoplasia to lung adenocarcinoma. The length of the CDR3 is 12 residues. With 3 bases removed from V and 1 base from J, the gap between germline ends came to 6 bases. CDR1 and CDR2 from the germline V gene are SQVTM and ANQGSEA. The protocol was immunoSEQ multiplex PCR, while the TCRdb copy is restricted to in-frame clones and leaves out a portion. The data hold about 4,900 clones, with approximately 76% observed a single time. The source of this sequence is a person between 70 and 80 years old with lung adenocarcinoma. The material sequenced was FFPE minimally invasive lung adenocarcinoma tissue. The V and J genes are TRBV29-1 and TRBJ2-5; D uncertain. The CDR3 protein is CSVDGVQETQYF. The CDR3 DNA reads as TGCAGCGTTGATGGTGTCCAAGAGACCCAGTACTTC.